Presented here are 22 T cell receptor beta chains from one specimen sequenced in a study of blood T cell repertoires in COVID-19. Profiling relied on immunoSEQ multiplex PCR, and the TCRdb table lists in-frame clones only, not all of them. Among hundreds of thousands of clones listed, approximately 90% were seen once. Sample: PBMCs or T cells enriched from blood (not recorded which). The receptors were gathered from a woman younger than 35 who had been exposed to COVID-19.

The gene calls are TRBV28 and TRBJ2-1; 7 bases are shared with TRBD2. Looked up from germline, CDR1 is MDHEN and CDR2 is SYDVKM. Germline trimming cut 3 bases from V and 2 bases from J; bases unmatched to any gene: 4. The CDR3 contains 15 residues. The CDR3 is CASSFRRETYNEQFF. The CDR3 DNA follows: TGTGCCAGCAGTTTTAGGCGGGAGACCTACAATGAGCAGTTCTTC.

V is TRBV4-1 and J is TRBJ1-5; D call uncertain. Per the germline V gene, CDR1 is MGHRA and CDR2 is YSYEKL. CDR3 length equals 13 residues. Deletions cut 0 bases from V and 9 bases from J, with 9 bases between. The CDR3 loop reads CASSQDELWPQHF. CDR3 DNA: TGCGCCAGCAGCCAAGATGAGCTCTGGCCCCAGCATTTT.

V and J are TRBV11-3 and TRBJ2-2, with 7 bases aligning to TRBD1. This CDR3 has 15 residues. From germline, CDR1 is SGHNT and CDR2 YENEEA. Unmatched junction bases numbered 5, after V lost 1 base and J lost 6 bases. The CDR3 sequence: CASSLGQGSSGELFF. The CDR3 region has the DNA TGTGCCAGCAGCTTAGGACAGGGTAGCTCCGGGGAGCTGTTTTTT.

The V call is TRBV29-1, the J call TRBJ1-3, with TRBD1 matching 7 bases. Germline V CDR1 and CDR2: SQVTM, ANQGSEA. V shed 6 bases and J 0 bases; nucleotides not matched to a gene: 2. The CDR3 is made up of 13 amino acids. The CDR3 bases are TGCAGCGTAGGGGGCTCCTCTGGAAACACCATATATTTT. Translating gives CSVGGSSGNTIYF.

The gene calls are TRBV28 and TRBJ1-4; 7 bases are shared with TRBD1. Germline CDR1 MDHEN, CDR2 SYDVKM. Trimming at V came to 7 bases and at J to 5 bases, leaving 13 bases not matched to a gene. The CDR3 length is 16 residues. The chain's CDR3 is CASIGSPGTENEKLFF. Written as DNA, the CDR3 is TGTGCCAGCATAGGGTCCCCCGGGACAGAGAATGAAAAACTGTTTTTT.

The V gene is TRBV7-8, the J gene TRBJ2-5; 8 bases are shared with TRBD2. The CDR3 spans 16 residues. Losses at the gene ends were 1 base for V and 5 bases for J; bases not matched to a gene: 9. Per germline, CDR1 SGHVS and CDR2 FQNEAQ. The CDR3 DNA is TGTGCCAGCAGCTTAGGACCCGGGGGGGCCGGGGAGACCCAGTACTTC. It is translated as CASSLGPGGAGETQYF.

This clone was seen only a few times. The V call is TRBV7-8, the J call TRBJ2-5; D unclear. The CDR3 is 13 residues long. Per the germline V gene, CDR1 is SGHVS and CDR2 is FQNEAQ. Deletions cut 5 bases from V and 6 bases from J, with 13 bases between. CDR3 sequence (DNA): TGTGCCAGCAGCGTAGGGCAGAAACAGACCCAGTACTTC. This translates into CASSVGQKQTQYF.

Here the CDR3 DNA reads TGCGGGAGCGGGGAGAATGAGCAGTTCTTC. Translated, it gives CGSGENEQFF. The rearrangement uses TRBV4-1 and TRBJ2-1; TRBD2 agrees at 7 bases. Germline V gene sequence: CDR1 MGHRA, CDR2 YSYEKL. This CDR3 comprises 10 residues.

This chain uses TRBV10-3 with TRBJ1-2; 9 positions match TRBD1. From germline, CDR1 is ENHRY and CDR2 SYGVKD. The CDR3 loop spans 17 amino acids. The V and J ends lost 6 bases and 6 bases, in that order; junction bases with no gene match: 17. The CDR3 nucleotides are TGTGCCATCAGACTCGTGACCCCGCCTCGACAGGGGGATGGCTACACCTTC. Translating it yields CAIRLVTPPRQGDGYTF.

The chain joins TRBV9 to TRBJ1-2; D unresolved. V lost 3 bases and J 8 bases, leaving 8 bases between the germline ends. The length of the CDR3 is 11 residues. The germline gives CDR1 SGDLS, CDR2 YYNGEE. DNA for the CDR3: TGTGCCAGCAGCGGAGGGTACGGCTACACCTTC. Encoded protein: CASSGGYGYTF.

This clone appeared a single time. This chain connects TRBV7-8 to TRBJ2-1, with TRBD1 as a possible D gene (6 bases). Germline V gene data show CDR1 as SGHVS and CDR2 as FQNEAQ. V lost 3 bases, J lost 15 bases, and 24 bases lay in between. The CDR3 consists of 15 residues. The CDR3 DNA sequence: TGTGCCAGCAGCTTCCCCCAGGGGTCCTACAATGCTCGGTTCTTC. It translates to CASSFPQGSYNARFF.

In its sample, this clone was seen a few times. CDR3 in amino acids: CASSLVTGVNTEAFF. The CDR3, as DNA: TGTGCCAGCAGCTTAGTGACAGGAGTGAACACTGAAGCTTTCTTT. The rearrangement links TRBV7-2 to TRBJ1-1, with D tentatively TRBD1 (6 bases). This CDR3 is 15 amino acids long. The V end was cut by 1 base, the J end by 0 bases, with 9 bases between. Germline V gives CDR1 SGHTA, CDR2 FQGNSA.

This clone was found many times. The chain couples TRBV9 to TRBJ2-7, with TRBD1 matching over 8 bases. The V segment lost 3 bases and the J segment 5 bases; nucleotides outside the gene matches: 10. Germline CDR1 reads SGDLS; CDR2 reads YYNGEE. The CDR3 contains 15 residues. The DNA of the CDR3 is TGTGCCAGCAGCGCGGGACAGGCCGTTTCTGACGAGCAGTACTTC. Its protein product is CASSAGQAVSDEQYF.

This clone was detected once. The chain joins TRBV19 to TRBJ1-5; D is possibly TRBD1 (6 bases). Germline V gene lookup returns CDR1 LNHDA and CDR2 SQIVND (reference sequence). Trimming pared 5 bases from V and 6 bases from J, leaving 14 bases between. CDR3 size: 14 residues. The CDR3 loop reads CASSAQGSGQPQHF. In nucleotides, the CDR3 is TGTGCCAGTAGTGCCCAGGGGTCAGGTCAGCCCCAGCATTTT.

The chain has TRBV10-3 and TRBJ2-1, with 13 bases that match TRBD2. Germline assignment: CDR1 ENHRY and CDR2 SYGVKD. This CDR3 spans 17 amino acids. The junction had 7 bases not matched to a gene; V was cut back by 6 bases and J by 2 bases. The CDR3 region has the DNA TGTGCCATCAGCGGTACTAGCGGGAGGGGTCCCTACAATGAGCAGTTCTTC. This codes for CAISGTSGRGPYNEQFF.

This clone has a single count. V gene TRBV7-2 combines with J gene TRBJ1-2; D perhaps matches TRBD1 (6 bases). In germline, CDR1 is SGHTA, CDR2 FQGNSA. The CDR3 has 14 amino acids. V lost 5 bases and J lost 8, with 18 bases in between. DNA for the CDR3: TGTGCCAGCAGCCCAAAGGGCAGGGGAGTGGGCTACACCTTC. Protein product: CASSPKGRGVGYTF.

This clone was recorded once. CDR3: CASSLRVLSSPLHF. DNA for the CDR3: TGTGCCAGCAGTTTACGGGTCCTGAGTTCACCCCTCCACTTT. The genes are TRBV28 and TRBJ1-6; no clear D gene. V was pared by 2 bases and J by 9 bases, with 11 bases between. Germline CDR1 reads MDHEN; CDR2 reads SYDVKM. This CDR3 comprises 14 residues.

The rearrangement uses TRBV7-2 and TRBJ1-5; unclear D gene. The CDR3 spans 14 residues. V gave up 3 bases and J gave up 0 bases, with 6 bases separating them. Germline V gives CDR1 SGHTA, CDR2 FQGNSA. CDR3 in amino acids: CASSFGDSNQPQHF. In DNA form, the CDR3 reads TGTGCCAGCAGCTTCGGAGATAGCAATCAGCCCCAGCATTTT.

V and J are TRBV7-8 and TRBJ1-5, with 7 bases fitting TRBD1. In germline, CDR1 is SGHVS, CDR2 FQNEAQ. V lost 5 bases, J lost 3 bases, and 4 bases stayed unmatched. The CDR3 loop spans 14 amino acids. CDR3: CASSPGTANQPQHF. The CDR3 coding sequence is TGTGCCAGCAGCCCTGGGACAGCCAATCAGCCCCAGCATTTT.

This clone was counted between two and nine times. This sequence joins TRBV28 and TRBJ2-7, with D possibly TRBD2 on 6 matching bases. This CDR3 is built from 17 residues. Trimming stripped 2 bases from V and 2 bases from J, with 19 bases between. Per germline, CDR1 MDHEN and CDR2 SYDVKM. The CDR3 reads CASSLMTGVGSPYEQYF. CDR3 nucleotides: TGTGCCAGCAGTTTAATGACGGGGGTGGGTTCTCCCTACGAGCAGTACTTC.

The rearrangement links TRBV6-2 or TRBV6-3 to TRBJ1-3, with D uncertain. The CDR3 runs to 12 residues. Germline loops: CDR1 MNHEY, CDR2 SVGEGT. Trimming pared 3 bases from V and 3 bases from J, leaving 3 bases between. CDR3 region: CASSYLGNTIYF. DNA for the CDR3: TGTGCCAGCAGTTATCTTGGAAACACCATATATTTT.

This clone was picked up one time. The chain is built from TRBV9 and TRBJ1-2; 7 bases match TRBD1. Germline V lookup: CDR1 SGDLS, CDR2 YYNGEE. CDR3 size: 14 residues. With V trimmed by 3 bases and J by 4 bases, 6 bases remained unmatched. DNA of the CDR3: TGTGCCAGCAGCGAAACTGACAGGGTCTATGGCTACACCTTC. Translated: CASSETDRVYGYTF.